Following are 27 T cell receptor beta chains from one sample sequenced in a study of shared clonotypes between healthy human individuals (dated by TCRdb to about 2020). Library preparation used the immunoSEQ multiplex PCR assay. The table comes from immuneACCESS by way of TCRdb, which keeps in-frame sequences with V and J called. Part of the clones is missing from these tables; in studies checked, under half for an unresolved V gene and the rest for unknown reasons. This sample holds over a million clones; 75% to 80% were observed only once. Jointly, the top ten make up under 0.65% of the sample. The sample taken for sequencing was memory CD4+ T cells from PBMCs. The cell subset or site label of this sample denotes: CD45RA-negative fraction. The receptors come from a man younger than 35 in good health. Some clones in this sample may be carry-over from other donors' samples.

The V call is TRBV4-3, the J call TRBJ2-7, with D unclear. The CDR3 is 14 residues long. V gave up 0 bases and J gave up 9 bases, with 15 bases separating them. Germline CDR1 and CDR2: LGHNA and YSLEER. Written as DNA, the CDR3 is TGCGCCAGCAGCCAAGATAAGGGTATGGCGGTGCAGTACTTC. Protein product: CASSQDKGMAVQYF.

This chain connects TRBV19 to TRBJ2-1, with D perhaps TRBD1 (5 bases). V was pared by 3 bases and J by 7 bases, with 7 bases between. The CDR3 is made up of 12 amino acids. Germline assignment: CDR1 LNHDA and CDR2 SQIVND (reference sequence). The DNA of the CDR3 is TGTGCCAGTAGTATTGACAGAAATGAGCAGTTCTTC. It translates to CASSIDRNEQFF. The complete variable domain, with remaining parts taken from reference TRBV19 and TRBJ2-1, reads DGGITQSPKYLFRKEGQNVTLSCEQNLNHDAMYWYRQDPGQGLRLIYYSQIVNDFQKGDIAEGYSVSREKKESFPLTVTSAQKNPTAFYLCASSIDRNEQFFGPGTRLTVL.

The chain links TRBV7-2 to TRBJ2-5; D not certain. The CDR3 has 13 residues. The germline gives CDR1 SGHTA, CDR2 FQGNSA. V dropped 5 bases and J dropped 5 bases, with 12 bases sitting between them. CDR3 sequence: CASSLQRGETQYF. CDR3 nucleotide sequence: TGTGCCAGCAGCCTCCAACGTGGGGAGACCCAGTACTTC.

J is TRBJ2-3 and V is TRBV6-4; D possibly corresponds to TRBD1 (6 bases). Trimming removed 0 bases at V and 0 bases at J, with 13 bases between. This CDR3 region has 17 residues. The germline gives CDR1 MRHNA, CDR2 SNTAGT. This CDR3 is CASSDSLDSLSTDTQYF. CDR3 in DNA: TGTGCCAGCAGTGACTCTCTGGACAGTCTAAGCACAGATACGCAGTATTTT.

The chain joins TRBV7-2 to TRBJ2-7; D remains ambiguous. The CDR3 covers 12 residues. V lost 5 bases and J 6 bases, leaving 11 bases between the germline ends. Germline values: CDR1 SGHTA, CDR2 FQGNSA. CDR3 sequence: CASSRQGVEQYF. In DNA form, the CDR3 reads TGTGCCAGCAGCCGCCAAGGTGTCGAGCAGTACTTC.

The rearrangement joins TRBV28 to TRBJ2-3, with 12 nucleotides matching TRBD2. This CDR3 is built from 16 residues. After removal of 4 bases from V and 5 bases from J, the junction contained 7 bases not matched to a gene. The germline V gene encodes CDR1 MDHEN and CDR2 SYDVKM. CDR3 sequence (DNA): TGTGCCAGCAGTTCGGCTAGCGGGAGGGTAATAGATACGCAGTATTTT. Its protein is CASSSASGRVIDTQYF.

The chain couples TRBV5-4 to TRBJ2-7; D may match TRBD1 or TRBD2 (6 bases each). Trimming removed 3 bases from V and 3 bases from J, with 19 bases in between. Germline CDR1 is SGHNT and CDR2 is YYREEE (reference sequence). The CDR3 length is 16 residues. Here the CDR3 DNA reads TGTGCCAGCAGCTACCTAGGAGGAGGGGGAAACTACGAGCAGTACTTC. This gives the protein CASSYLGGGGNYEQYF.

This chain uses TRBV5-1 with TRBJ2-7, with 10 bases aligning to TRBD2. The CDR3 length is 15 residues. Losses at the gene ends were 0 bases for V and 3 bases for J; bases not matched to a gene: 3. Germline CDR1 and CDR2: SGHRS and YFSETQ. CDR3 in amino acids: CASSLASGSFYEQYF. The CDR3, as DNA: TGCGCCAGCAGCTTGGCTAGCGGGAGCTTCTACGAGCAGTACTTC.

The V call is TRBV5-6, the J call TRBJ2-7; TRBD1 agrees at 9 bases. This CDR3 is 14 amino acids long. Trimming removed 4 bases from V and 5 bases from J; junction bases left unmatched: 7. Germline V lookup: CDR1 SGHDT, CDR2 YYEEEE. In DNA form, the CDR3 reads TGTGCCAGCAGCCGGTCCCGGGACAGGGACGAGCAGTACTTC. Its protein is CASSRSRDRDEQYF. The full variable domain, with the rest looked up from reference TRBV5-6 and TRBJ2-7, is DAGVTQSPTHLIKTRGQQVTLRCSPKSGHDTVSWYQQALGQGPQFIFQYYEEEERQRGNFPDRFSGHQFPNYSSELNVNALLLGDSALYLCASSRSRDRDEQYFGPGTRLTVT.

A note on this clone: At one of its ends the junction is not consistent with the germline gene, which may arise from a read error. In DNA, the CDR3 is TGTGCCAGCAGTTACTCTACGGGGCAGGCCTCCCACGAGCAGTACTTC. This translates into CASSYSTGQASHEQYF. The rearrangement joins TRBV6-5 to TRBJ2-7; TRBD1 or TRBD2 may be the D gene (5 bases each). The CDR3 extends over 16 amino acids. Germline V gives CDR1 MNHEY, CDR2 SVGAGI.

The rearrangement uses TRBV5-1 and TRBJ2-1; D may match TRBD1 or TRBD2 (5 bases each). The CDR3 runs 13 residues. In germline, CDR1 is SGHRS, CDR2 YFSETQ. Deletions cut 5 bases from V and 6 bases from J, with 12 bases between. CDR3 region: CASRGENGNEQFF. In nucleotides, the CDR3 is TGCGCCAGCAGGGGGGAGAATGGCAATGAGCAGTTCTTC.

For the CDR3, the DNA is TGTGCCAGCAGCTTCGCCCCCATTGAAGAGACCCAGTACTTC. This sequence encodes CASSFAPIEETQYF. V usage is TRBV11-2 and J usage is TRBJ2-5; no clear D. The CDR3 loop spans 14 amino acids. The V gene lost 3 bases and the J gene lost 3 bases, with 11 bases spanning the gap. Germline CDR1 reads SGHAT; CDR2 reads FQNNGV.

V gene TRBV20-1 combines with J gene TRBJ2-1; D is possibly TRBD1 (6 bases). V lost 0 bases and J lost 12, with 9 bases in between. This CDR3 region has 11 residues. CDR1 is DFQATT and CDR2 is SNEGSKA in the germline V gene (reference sequence). CDR3 DNA sequence: TGCAGTGCTAGAGATATAGGGGGGCAGTTCTTC. Amino acids: CSARDIGGQFF.

This clone was seen only once. CDR3 amino acids: CASSLGTAGEQFF. The CDR3 DNA is TGTGCCAGCAGCTTGGGAACTGCGGGCGAGCAGTTCTTC. The J gene is TRBJ2-1, the V gene TRBV5-4; perhaps TRBD2 as D (5 bases). The ends were cut back, 0 bases at V and 10 bases at J, with 11 bases in the middle. The germline CDR1 and CDR2 sequences are SGHNT and YYREEE (reference sequence). This CDR3 is 13 amino acids long.

DNA for the CDR3: TGCAGCGCCATACCTCACGACAGCCTGTACCAAGAGACCCAGTACTTC. Translation: CSAIPHDSLYQETQYF. The rearrangement links TRBV29-1 to TRBJ2-5; a possible D gene is TRBD1 (5 bases). Germline CDR1 is SQVTM and CDR2 is ANQGSEA. Trimming stripped 7 bases from V and 0 bases from J, with 21 bases between. The CDR3 consists of 16 residues.

In this sample, this clone turned up once. V and J are TRBV13 and TRBJ2-2; weak D call: TRBD1 (5 bases). The CDR3 totals 14 residues. V gave up 5 bases and J gave up 1 base, with 8 bases separating them. Germline V gene sequence: CDR1 PRHDT, CDR2 FYEKMQ (reference sequence). This chain's CDR3 is CASSLTENTGELFF. DNA of the CDR3: TGTGCCAGCAGCCTGACAGAGAACACCGGGGAGCTGTTTTTT.

This chain uses TRBV19 with TRBJ1-1; D remains unclear. This CDR3 contains 14 residues. The germline V gene encodes CDR1 LNHDA and CDR2 SQIVND (reference sequence). Between the trimmed V and J ends, which lost 7 bases and 4 bases, there was a span of 16 bases. The CDR3 DNA reads TGTGCCAGTACCCCTCAACGGGCGGTCACTGAAGCTTTCTTT. Amino acid sequence: CASTPQRAVTEAFF. The full variable domain, with the rest looked up from reference TRBV19 and TRBJ1-1, is DGGITQSPKYLFRKEGQNVTLSCEQNLNHDAMYWYRQDPGQGLRLIYYSQIVNDFQKGDIAEGYSVSREKKESFPLTVTSAQKNPTAFYLCASTPQRAVTEAFFGQGTRLTVV.

The chain couples TRBV15 to TRBJ1-1; D uncertain. CDR1 is LNHNV and CDR2 is YYDKDF in the germline V gene (reference sequence). V lost 3 bases and J lost 5, with 10 bases in between. The CDR3 extends over 13 amino acids. The CDR3, as DNA: TGTGCCACCAGCAGGGTCGTAGGGACTGAAGCTTTCTTT. It translates to CATSRVVGTEAFF.

V gene TRBV18 combines with J gene TRBJ1-4; TRBD1 aligns across 8 bases. V was clipped by 3 bases and J by 8 bases; unmatched bases: 8. Germline-derived CDR1 and CDR2 are KGHSH and LQKENI. CDR3 length: 15 amino acids. CDR3: CASSPGQGAEEKLFF. CDR3 coding DNA: TGTGCCAGCTCACCTGGTCAGGGGGCGGAGGAAAAACTGTTTTTT.

The chain employs TRBV2 and TRBJ2-2, with 11 nucleotides matching TRBD1. This CDR3 has 14 amino acids. Trimming removed 6 bases from V and 6 bases from J; junction bases left unmatched: 3. Germline CDR1 SNHLY, CDR2 FYNNEI. The CDR3 is CASSGTGGAGELFF. The CDR3 coding sequence is TGTGCCAGCAGCGGGACAGGGGGTGCCGGGGAGCTGTTTTTT.

J is TRBJ2-5 and V is TRBV30; the D call may be TRBD1 or TRBD2 (5 bases each). Trimming shortened V by 5 bases and J by 3 bases, and 19 bases separated the two germline ends. Germline V gives CDR1 GTSNPN, CDR2 SVGIG (reference sequence). The CDR3 is 15 residues long. The CDR3 spells CAWSIGTLKEETQYF. CDR3 DNA: TGTGCCTGGTCAATAGGGACCTTAAAGGAAGAGACCCAGTACTTC.

This sequence joins TRBV29-1 and TRBJ2-1; possible D gene TRBD1, 6 bases. Germline CDR1 and CDR2: SQVTM and ANQGSEA. V gave up 6 bases and J gave up 9 bases, with 15 bases separating them. The CDR3 spans 12 residues. CDR3 amino acids: CSVIQGAFEQFF. CDR3 DNA: TGCAGCGTCATACAGGGTGCCTTTGAGCAGTTCTTC.

The chain has TRBV10-3 and TRBJ2-1; 11 bases match TRBD2. Germline values: CDR1 ENHRY, CDR2 SYGVKD. The CDR3 loop spans 15 amino acids. The trim removed 3 bases at V and 6 bases at J, leaving 4 bases unmatched. The CDR3 reads CAISDPGLAVNEQFF. The CDR3 DNA reads as TGTGCCATCAGTGACCCGGGACTAGCGGTCAATGAGCAGTTCTTC.

In this sample, this clone turned up many times. Other DNA sequences from this sample encode an identical CDR3 as well. V is TRBV18 and J is TRBJ2-1; no clear D gene. The germline gives CDR1 KGHSH, CDR2 LQKENI. V was shortened by 2 bases and J by 7 bases, with 6 bases between the two germline ends. This CDR3 comprises 12 residues. The CDR3: CASSPTRNEQFF. The DNA for the CDR3 is TGTGCCAGCTCACCAACTCGGAATGAGCAGTTCTTC.

On this clone itself: Other nucleotide sequences in the sample specify the same CDR3. This chain connects TRBV29-1 to TRBJ2-1; D gene unclear. Deletions cut 2 bases from V and 0 bases from J, with 2 bases between. The CDR3 covers 12 residues. Germline V gene sequence: CDR1 SQVTM, CDR2 ANQGSEA. CDR3 nucleotide sequence: TGCAGCGTTGAACGCTCCTACAATGAGCAGTTCTTC. Translated, it gives CSVERSYNEQFF.

V is TRBV28 and J is TRBJ2-7; TRBD2 aligns across 7 bases. The CDR3 contains 14 residues. CDR1 MDHEN and CDR2 SYDVKM come from the germline V gene. J gave up 0 bases and V 9 bases, and 8 bases lay outside the gene matches. CDR3 sequence (DNA): TGTGCCAGTCTGGAAGCGGGGAACTCCTACGAGCAGTACTTC. Amino acids: CASLEAGNSYEQYF.

The V call is TRBV5-4, the J call TRBJ2-7, with 7 bases fitting TRBD1. CDR1 SGHNT and CDR2 YYREEE come from the germline V gene (reference sequence). CDR3 length equals 13 residues. V shed 2 bases and J 6 bases; nucleotides not matched to a gene: 5. CDR3 DNA: TGTGCCAGCAGCTTAGACAGGGTTGGCGAGCAGTACTTC. Amino acids: CASSLDRVGEQYF.